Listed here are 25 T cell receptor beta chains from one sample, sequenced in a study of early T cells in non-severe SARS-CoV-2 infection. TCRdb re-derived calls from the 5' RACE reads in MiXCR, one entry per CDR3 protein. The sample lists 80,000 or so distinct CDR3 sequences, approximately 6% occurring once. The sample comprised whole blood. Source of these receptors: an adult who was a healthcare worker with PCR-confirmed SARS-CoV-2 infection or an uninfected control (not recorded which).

The CDR3 nucleotides are TGTGCCAGCAGTCCCGGGACTTCAGGAAATCAGCCCCAGCATTTT. This encodes CASSPGTSGNQPQHF. The chain employs TRBV6-1 and TRBJ1-5, with D maybe TRBD1 (5 bases). Germline V lookup: CDR1 MNHNS, CDR2 SASEGT. Trimming shortened V by 5 bases and J by 4 bases, and 15 bases separated the two germline ends. The CDR3 totals 15 residues.

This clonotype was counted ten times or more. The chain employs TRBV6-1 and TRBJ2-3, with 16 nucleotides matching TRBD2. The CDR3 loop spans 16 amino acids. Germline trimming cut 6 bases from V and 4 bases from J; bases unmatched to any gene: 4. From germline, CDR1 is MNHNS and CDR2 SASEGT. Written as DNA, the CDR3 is TGTGCCAGCAGCCTCGGGACTAGCGGGGGGGCAGATACGCAGTATTTT. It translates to CASSLGTSGGADTQYF.

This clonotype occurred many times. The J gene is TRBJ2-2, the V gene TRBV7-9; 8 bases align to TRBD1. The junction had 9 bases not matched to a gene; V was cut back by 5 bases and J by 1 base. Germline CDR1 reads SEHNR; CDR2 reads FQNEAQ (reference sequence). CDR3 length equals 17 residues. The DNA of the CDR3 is TGTGCCAGCAGCCGAACCTCAGGGGGCTTGAACACCGGGGAGCTGTTTTTT. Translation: CASSRTSGGLNTGELFF.

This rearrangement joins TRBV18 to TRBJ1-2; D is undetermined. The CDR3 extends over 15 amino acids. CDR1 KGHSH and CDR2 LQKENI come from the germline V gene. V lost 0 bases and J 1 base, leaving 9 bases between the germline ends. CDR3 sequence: CASSPPRRDNYGYTF. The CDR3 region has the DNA TGTGCCAGCTCACCACCAAGGAGGGATAACTATGGCTACACCTTC. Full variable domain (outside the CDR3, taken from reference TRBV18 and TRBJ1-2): NAGVMQNPRHLVRRRGQEARLRCSPMKGHSHVYWYRQLPEEGLKFMVYLQKENIIDESGMPKERFSAEFPKEGPSILRIQQVVRGDSAAYFCASSPPRRDNYGYTFGSGTRLTVV.

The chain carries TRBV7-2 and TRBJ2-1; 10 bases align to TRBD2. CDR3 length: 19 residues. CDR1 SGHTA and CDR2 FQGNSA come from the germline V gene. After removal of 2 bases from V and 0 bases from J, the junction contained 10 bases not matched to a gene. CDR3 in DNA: TGTGCCAGCAGCTTAATGAGCGGGAGGGCCCGAAGCTCCTACAATGAGCAGTTCTTC. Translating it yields CASSLMSGRARSSYNEQFF.

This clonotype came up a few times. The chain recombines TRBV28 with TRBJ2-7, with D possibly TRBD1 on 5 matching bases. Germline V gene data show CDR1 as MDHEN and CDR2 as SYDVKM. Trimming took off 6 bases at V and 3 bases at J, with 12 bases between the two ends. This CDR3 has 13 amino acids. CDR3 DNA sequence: TGTGCCAGCAGCGAACTGGGGCTCTACGAGCAGTACTTC. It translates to CASSELGLYEQYF.

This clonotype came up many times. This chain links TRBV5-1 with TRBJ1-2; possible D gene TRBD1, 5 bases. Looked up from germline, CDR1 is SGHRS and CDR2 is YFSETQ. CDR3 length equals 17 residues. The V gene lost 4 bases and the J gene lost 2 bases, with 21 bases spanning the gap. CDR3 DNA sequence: TGCGCCAGCAGCCCGGGCCCCACGAGGGGCGGCAACTATGGCTACACCTTC. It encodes CASSPGPTRGGNYGYTF.

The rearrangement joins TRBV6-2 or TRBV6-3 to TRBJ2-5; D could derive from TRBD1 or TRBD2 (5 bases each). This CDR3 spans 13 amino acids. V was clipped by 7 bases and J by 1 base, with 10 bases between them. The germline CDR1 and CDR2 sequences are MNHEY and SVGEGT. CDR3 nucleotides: TGTGCCAGCACTGGGACGAGCCAAGAGACCCAGTACTTC. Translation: CASTGTSQETQYF.

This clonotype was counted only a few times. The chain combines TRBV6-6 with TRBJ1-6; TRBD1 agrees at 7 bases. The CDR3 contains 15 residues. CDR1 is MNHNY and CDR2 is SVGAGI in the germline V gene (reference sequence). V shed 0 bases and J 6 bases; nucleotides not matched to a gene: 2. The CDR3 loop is CASSYSGTVNSPLHF. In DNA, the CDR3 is TGTGCCAGCAGTTACTCCGGGACAGTTAATTCACCCCTCCACTTT.

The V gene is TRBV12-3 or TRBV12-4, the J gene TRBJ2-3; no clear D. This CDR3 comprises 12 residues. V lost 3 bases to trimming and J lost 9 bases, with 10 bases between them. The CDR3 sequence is CASSLGAYTQYF. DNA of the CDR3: TGTGCCAGCAGTTTGGGCGCGTACACGCAGTATTTT.

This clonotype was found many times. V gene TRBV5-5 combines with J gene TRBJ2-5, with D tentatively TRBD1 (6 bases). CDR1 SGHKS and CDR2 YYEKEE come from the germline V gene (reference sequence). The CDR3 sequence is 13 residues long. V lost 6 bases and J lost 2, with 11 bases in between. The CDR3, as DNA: TGTGCCAGCACAAGGACAGTGCAAGAGACCCAGTACTTC. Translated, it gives CASTRTVQETQYF.

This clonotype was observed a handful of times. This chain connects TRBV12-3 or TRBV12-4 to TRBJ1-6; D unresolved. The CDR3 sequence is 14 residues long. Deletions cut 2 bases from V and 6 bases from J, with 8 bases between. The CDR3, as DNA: TGTGCCAGCAGTTTAAACGGATTTAATTCACCCCTCCACTTT. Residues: CASSLNGFNSPLHF.

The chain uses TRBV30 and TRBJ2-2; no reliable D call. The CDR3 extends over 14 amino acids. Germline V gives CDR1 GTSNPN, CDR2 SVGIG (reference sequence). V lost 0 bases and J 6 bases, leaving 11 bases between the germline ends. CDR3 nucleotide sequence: TGTGCCTGGAGTGTTATCCTAGGGCCCGGGGAGCTGTTTTTT. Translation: CAWSVILGPGELFF.

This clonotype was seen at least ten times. The CDR3 DNA follows: TGCGCCAGCAGCGTGACAGGGGCTAGCAATCAGCCCCAGCATTTT. Protein product: CASSVTGASNQPQHF. The rearrangement links TRBV5-1 to TRBJ1-5; TRBD1 matches 8 bases. The CDR3 extends over 15 amino acids. CDR1 and CDR2 from the germline V gene are SGHRS and YFSETQ. V lost 4 bases, J lost 0 bases, and 3 bases stayed unmatched. Full variable domain (remainder filled in from reference TRBV5-1 and TRBJ1-5): KAGVTQTPRYLIKTRGQQVTLSCSPISGHRSVSWYQQTPGQGLQFLFEYFSETQRNKGNFPGRFSGRQFSNSRSEMNVSTLELGDSALYLCASSVTGASNQPQHFGDGTRLSIL.

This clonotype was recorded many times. The CDR3 loop reads CASSLDYNEQFF. The CDR3 nucleotides are TGTGCCAGCAGCTTGGACTACAATGAGCAGTTCTTC. V gene TRBV7-2 combines with J gene TRBJ2-1; D call uncertain. In germline, CDR1 is SGHTA, CDR2 FQGNSA. Trimming cost V 3 bases and J 3 bases, with 3 bases left between them. The CDR3 has 12 residues.

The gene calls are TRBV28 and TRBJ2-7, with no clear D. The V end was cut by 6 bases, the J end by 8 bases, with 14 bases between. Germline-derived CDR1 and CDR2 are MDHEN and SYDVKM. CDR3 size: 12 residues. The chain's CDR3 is CASSFRQPKQYF. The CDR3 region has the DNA TGTGCCAGCAGCTTCAGGCAGCCGAAGCAGTACTTC.

For the CDR3, the DNA is TGTGCCAGCAGCCCGTCGGGTGGCACCGGGGAGCTGTTTTTT. Encoded protein: CASSPSGGTGELFF. The rearrangement uses TRBV7-7 and TRBJ2-2, with no clear D. This CDR3 contains 14 residues. The germline gives CDR1 SSHAT, CDR2 FNYEAQ (reference sequence). V gave up 5 bases and J gave up 4 bases, with 11 bases separating them.

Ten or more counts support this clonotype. This CDR3 reads CASSSPQGGYTF. The CDR3 DNA is TGTGCCAGCAGCTCCCCACAGGGTGGCTACACCTTC. The genes are TRBV7-6 and TRBJ1-2; D might be TRBD1 (6 bases). This CDR3 is built from 12 residues. V was clipped by 4 bases and J by 7 bases, with 10 bases between them. Per the germline V gene, CDR1 is SGHVS and CDR2 is FNYEAQ. The whole variable domain, filled in from reference TRBV7-6 and TRBJ1-2, reads GAGVSQSPRYKVTKRGQDVALRCDPISGHVSLYWYRQALGQGPEFLTYFNYEAQQDKSGLPNDRFSAERPEGSISTLTIQRTEQRDSAMYRCASSSPQGGYTFGSGTRLTVV.

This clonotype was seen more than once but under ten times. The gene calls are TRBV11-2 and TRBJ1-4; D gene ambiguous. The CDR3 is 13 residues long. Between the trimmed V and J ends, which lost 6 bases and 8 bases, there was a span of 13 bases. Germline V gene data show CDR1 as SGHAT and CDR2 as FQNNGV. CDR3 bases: TGTGCCAGCAGTACCCAGTTCCAGGAAAAACTGTTTTTT. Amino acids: CASSTQFQEKLFF.

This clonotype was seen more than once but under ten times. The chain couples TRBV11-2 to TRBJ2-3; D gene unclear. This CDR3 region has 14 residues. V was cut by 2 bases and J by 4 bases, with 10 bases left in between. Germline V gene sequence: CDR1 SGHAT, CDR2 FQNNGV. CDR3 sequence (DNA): TGTGCCAGCAGCTTATCGCTGGTCGCAGATACGCAGTATTTT. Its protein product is CASSLSLVADTQYF.

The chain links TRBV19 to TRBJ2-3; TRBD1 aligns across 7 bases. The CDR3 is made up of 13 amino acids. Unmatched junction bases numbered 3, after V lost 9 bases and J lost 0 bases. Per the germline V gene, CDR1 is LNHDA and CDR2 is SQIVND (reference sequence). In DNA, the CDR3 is TGTGCCAGCAGACAGGGAAGCACAGATACGCAGTATTTT. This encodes CASRQGSTDTQYF.

The CDR3 DNA reads as TGTGCCAGCAGTGATACAGGTTCTAGTCAAATATCACCCCTCCACTTT. Translating it yields CASSDTGSSQISPLHF. The chain has TRBV25-1 and TRBJ1-6; D is possibly TRBD1 (5 bases). V lost 3 bases to trimming and J lost 10 bases, with 19 bases between them. CDR1 and CDR2 from the germline V gene are MGHDK and SYGVNS. The CDR3 length is 16 residues.

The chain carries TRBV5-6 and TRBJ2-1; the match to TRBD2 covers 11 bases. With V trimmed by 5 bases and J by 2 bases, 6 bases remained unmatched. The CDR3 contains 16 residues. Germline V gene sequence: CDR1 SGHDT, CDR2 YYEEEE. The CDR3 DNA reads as TGTGCCAGCAGTGGGACTAGCGGCTTGCCCTACAATGAGCAGTTCTTC. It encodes CASSGTSGLPYNEQFF.

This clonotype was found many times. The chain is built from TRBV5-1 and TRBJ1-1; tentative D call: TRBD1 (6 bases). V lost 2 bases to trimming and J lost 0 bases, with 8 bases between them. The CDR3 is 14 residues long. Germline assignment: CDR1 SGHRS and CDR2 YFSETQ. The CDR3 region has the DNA TGCGCCAGCAGCTTAGACAGGATGAACACTGAAGCTTTCTTT. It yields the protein CASSLDRMNTEAFF.

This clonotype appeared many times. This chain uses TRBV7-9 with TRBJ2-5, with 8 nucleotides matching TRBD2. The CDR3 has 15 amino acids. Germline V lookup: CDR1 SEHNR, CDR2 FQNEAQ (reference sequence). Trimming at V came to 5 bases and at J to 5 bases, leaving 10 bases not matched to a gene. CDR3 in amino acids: CASSATSVGYETQYF. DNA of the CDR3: TGTGCCAGCAGCGCGACTAGCGTTGGCTACGAGACCCAGTACTTC.